These T cell receptor beta chains were read from a single sample in a study of cytomegalovirus exposure and HLA in healthy donors. The assay was immunoSEQ multiplex PCR, and TCRdb's table has in-frame clones only and misses some. This sample has 110,000 or so clones, with over 70% found just once. The sequenced material came from PBMCs. Receptor source: a woman in her forties in good health and CMV-seropositive. The CDR3 runs from the conserved cysteine through the conserved F or W. D genes are given only for firm matches. Clone size is given for some rows only: seen once, a few or many times, or a class if the clone is expanded.

j_call clone_size v_call d_call cdr3_nt cdr3_aa
TRBJ2-3 few TRBV27 TRBD1 TGTGCCAGCAGTTTATCGACAGGGACGGTCGATACGCAGTATTTT CASSLSTGTVDTQYF
TRBJ1-2 . TRBV10-3 . TGTGCCATCAGTGAGGAGGGAATCAGGGGCGGCTACACCTTC CAISEEGIRGGYTF
TRBJ2-1 few TRBV6-1 . TGTGCCAGCAGTGAAGTGTTCCTCCAGGGAAGAAGGAATGAGCAGTTCTTC CASSEVFLQGRRNEQFF
TRBJ2-1 once TRBV4-1 . TGCGCCAGCAGCCAAGATACAGGTTTCCCCTACAATGAGCAGTTCTTC CASSQDTGFPYNEQFF
TRBJ1-4 . TRBV5-4 TRBD1 TGTGCCAGCAGCACCGGACAGGGCGTCACAACTAATGAAAAACTGTTTTTT CASSTGQGVTTNEKLFF
TRBJ2-2 . TRBV5-1 . TGCGCCAGCAGCCCCCGGGACTCCACTTACACCGGGGAGCTGTTTTTT CASSPRDSTYTGELFF
TRBJ1-5 . TRBV6-1 . TGTGCCAGCAGTGAAGCGGTCAGAAATAGCAATCAGCCCCAGCATTTT CASSEAVRNSNQPQHF
TRBJ1-3 . TRBV6-5 . TGTGCCAGCAGGAACATGTACAGAGCTGGAAACACCATATATTTT CASRNMYRAGNTIYF
TRBJ2-1 . TRBV7-3 . TGTGCCAGCAGCCCCCAGCTAGCGTCTAATGAGCAGTTCTTC CASSPQLASNEQFF
TRBJ2-3 once TRBV27 . TGTGCCAGCAGTTTTCGGGAGAACACAGATACGCAGTATTTT CASSFRENTDTQYF
TRBJ2-3 few TRBV5-4 TRBD2 TGTGCCAGCAGCCCCCTTAGCGGGGGGGCCCTGGATACGCAGTATTTT CASSPLSGGALDTQYF
TRBJ2-2 . TRBV7-3 TRBD2 TGTGCCAGCAGCAAACTCCCGGGACTAGCGGGGGCCGGGGAGCTGTTTTTT CASSKLPGLAGAGELFF
TRBJ1-2 . TRBV29-1 . TGCAGCGTCGATGCTAGGTTAGCTAACTATGGCTACACCTTC CSVDARLANYGYTF
TRBJ1-2 . TRBV5-4 . TGTGCCAGCAGCTTGGCGGGGGGAAGCCATGGCTACACCTTC CASSLAGGSHGYTF
TRBJ1-2 . TRBV2 TRBD1 TGTGCCAGCAGTGCGGACAGGGGCTTAGCTAACTATGGCTACACCTTC CASSADRGLANYGYTF
TRBJ1-2 . TRBV7-9 . TGTGCCAGCAGCTTTGGTGGGGAGACAGGCTACACCTTC CASSFGGETGYTF
TRBJ2-1 few TRBV29-1 TRBD1 TGCAGCGGTGACCTCCCGGACAGGGGTTATAATGAGCAGTTCTTC CSGDLPDRGYNEQFF
TRBJ2-5 . TRBV4-1 . TGCGCCAGCAGCCAAGATGGCCCTATCTCGGGGGGCCGCCAAGAGACCCAGTACTTC CASSQDGPISGGRQETQYF